This TCR beta chain emerged from a study of T cell repertoires in cytomegalovirus infection. About the research overall: Public TCR beta signatures were indicative of both CMV infection and a matching HLA type. Findings and caveats of the study: Of the TCR beta families, the public ones yielded a cumulative frequency that identified carriers of CMV plus the relevant HLA. What dominated the ex vivo response were HLA-C-restricted CMV-specific TCR beta clonotypes.

Concerning this clonotype: Its antigen is as yet unknown.

Germline CDR1 and CDR2: MNHEY and SVGAGI. The CDR3 sequence is 17 residues long. V shed 5 bases, J shed 2 bases, and the junction held 10 bases outside the gene matches. TCRdb redid the calling of the reads with MiXCR, one entry per CDR3 protein. The sample lists approximately 220,000 distinct CDR3 sequences, about 40% seen once, with around 64% in the top ten. This clonotype originated in a human donor in good health (CMV status not recorded). Some clones in this sample may be carry-over from other donors' samples. This chain joins TRBV6-5 and TRBJ1-5; TRBD1 matches at 9 bases. This specimen consisted of CD8+ T cells from cultured PBMCs, obtained from culture after CMV antigen stimulation. The CDR3 loop is CASSQWTGDVGNQPQHF. The CDR3 region has the DNA TGTGCCAGCAGTCAATGGACAGGGGACGTTGGCAATCAGCCCCAGCATTTT.